The next 5 T cell receptor beta chains were all read from a single sample in a study of post-analysis software for immune sequencing data. Unique molecular identifiers featured in each of the TCR beta cDNA libraries. MiXCR, run by TCRdb on the PCR reads, gives a single entry per CDR3 protein. The table shows about 820,000 distinct CDR3 sequences, with roughly 50% occurring only once. Study results and caveats: Five TRBV segments occurring more often in patients than controls included TRBV5-6, TRBV5-1 and TRBV20-1.

Their antigens are not known. The sample comprised blood. Source of these receptors: a girl aged 10-17 years with multiple sclerosis.

This clonotype was observed a few times. The V gene is TRBV29-1, the J gene TRBJ2-7; D gene unclear. The germline V and J ends were trimmed by 7 bases and 5 bases, with 21 bases remaining between them. There are 14 residues in the CDR3. Germline loops: CDR1 SQVTM, CDR2 ANQGSEA. The CDR3 is CSAAARAYTNEQYF. The CDR3, as DNA: TGCAGCGCCGCTGCTAGGGCTTATACCAACGAGCAGTACTTC.

The chain combines TRBV20-1 with TRBJ1-2, with a weak D call TRBD1 (6 bases). CDR1 is DFQATT and CDR2 is SNEGSKA in the germline V gene (reference sequence). There are 15 residues in the CDR3. With 0 bases removed from V and 7 bases from J, the gap between germline ends came to 18 bases. CDR3 DNA: TGCAGTGCTAGAGATCCGGGGCAGGGGTTTGGTGGCTACACCTTC. It is translated as CSARDPGQGFGGYTF.

This clonotype was picked up one time. The gene calls are TRBV14 and TRBJ2-1; D call uncertain. The CDR3 covers 15 residues. CDR1 is SGHDN, CDR2 FVKESK, per germline. V was pared by 1 base and J by 6 bases, with 13 bases between. The CDR3 is CASSQVKDELNEQFF. CDR3 bases: TGTGCCAGCAGCCAAGTGAAGGACGAGCTCAATGAGCAGTTCTTC.

This clonotype appeared many times. This chain links TRBV27 with TRBJ2-5; 7 bases align to TRBD1. The J segment lost 5 bases and the V segment lost 3 bases, leaving 6 bases of the junction unmatched. This CDR3 region has 14 residues. Germline V CDR1 and CDR2: MNHEY, SMNVEV (reference sequence). This CDR3 reads CASSFRTGGETQYF. The CDR3 DNA follows: TGTGCCAGCAGTTTCCGGACAGGCGGGGAGACCCAGTACTTC.

Of note for this clonotype: One end of the junction is discordant with germline, which a read error may explain. CDR3 nucleotide sequence: TGTGCCAGCAACTTATACGGAGGACAGGCGGGCTACACCTTC. Translating gives CASNLYGGQAGYTF. The chain joins TRBV7-2 to TRBJ1-2; 7 bases agree with TRBD1. This CDR3 has 14 residues. The germline V gene encodes CDR1 SGHTA and CDR2 FQGNSA. The variable domain in full, with the rest retrieved from reference TRBV7-2 and TRBJ1-2, is GAGVSQSPSNKVTEKGKDVELRCDPISGHTALYWYRQSLGQGLEFLIYFQGNSAPDKSGLPSDRFSAERTGGSVSTLTIQRTQQEDSAVYLCASNLYGGQAGYTFGSGTRLTVV.